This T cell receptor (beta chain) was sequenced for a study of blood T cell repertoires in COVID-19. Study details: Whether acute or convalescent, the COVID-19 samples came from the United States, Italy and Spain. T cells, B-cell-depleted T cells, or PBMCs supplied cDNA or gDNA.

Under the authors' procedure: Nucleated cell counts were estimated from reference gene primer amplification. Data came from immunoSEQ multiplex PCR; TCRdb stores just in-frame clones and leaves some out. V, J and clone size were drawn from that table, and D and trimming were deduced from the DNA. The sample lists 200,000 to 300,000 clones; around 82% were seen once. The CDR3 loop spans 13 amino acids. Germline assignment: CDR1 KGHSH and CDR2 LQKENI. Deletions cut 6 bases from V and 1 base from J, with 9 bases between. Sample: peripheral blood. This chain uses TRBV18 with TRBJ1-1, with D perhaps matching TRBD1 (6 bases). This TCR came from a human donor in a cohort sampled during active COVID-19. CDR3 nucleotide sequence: TGTGCCAGCTCCCAGGGACAGAACACTGAAGCTTTCTTT. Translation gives CASSQGQNTEAFF.